A single sample is the source of the 2 T cell receptor beta chains below, sequenced in a study of neurological immune-mediated disorders. TCRdb processed the 5' RACE reads anew with MiXCR; each CDR3 protein has one entry. The table has about 59,000 distinct CDR3 sequences, roughly an eighth seen once. The specimen sequenced was PBMCs. The receptor set was obtained from a woman aged 60-70 years with HTLV-1-associated myelopathy (HAM/TSP).

In this sample, this clonotype turned up many times. The gene calls are TRBV20-1 and TRBJ2-7; 7 positions match TRBD2. Germline V lookup: CDR1 DFQATT, CDR2 SNEGSKA (reference sequence). Germline trimming cut 0 bases from V and 3 bases from J; bases unmatched to any gene: 5. There are 14 residues in the CDR3. In DNA, the CDR3 is TGCAGTGCTAGAGATCAAGGCGGGAGCTACGAGCAGTACTTC. Residues: CSARDQGGSYEQYF.

This clonotype was recorded at least ten times. The rearrangement links TRBV20-1 to TRBJ2-7, with D possibly being TRBD1 (5 bases). From germline, CDR1 is DFQATT and CDR2 SNEGSKA (reference sequence). V shed 5 bases and J shed 0 bases, with 14 bases lying between them. This CDR3 region has 14 residues. CDR3 in DNA: TGCAGTGCTTTTACAGGCGAATTCTCCTACGAGCAGTACTTC. As protein: CSAFTGEFSYEQYF.